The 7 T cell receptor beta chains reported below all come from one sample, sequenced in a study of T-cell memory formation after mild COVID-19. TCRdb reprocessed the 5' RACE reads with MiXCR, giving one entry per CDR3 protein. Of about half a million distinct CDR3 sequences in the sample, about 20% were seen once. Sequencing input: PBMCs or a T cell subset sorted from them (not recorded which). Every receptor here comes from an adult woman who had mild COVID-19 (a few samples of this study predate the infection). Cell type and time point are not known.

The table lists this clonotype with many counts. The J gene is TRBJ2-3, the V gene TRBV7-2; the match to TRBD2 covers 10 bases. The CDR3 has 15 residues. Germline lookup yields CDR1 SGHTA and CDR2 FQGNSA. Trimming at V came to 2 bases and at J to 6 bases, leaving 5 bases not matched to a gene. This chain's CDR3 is CASSLQLAGTDTQYF. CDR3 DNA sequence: TGTGCCAGCAGCTTACAACTAGCGGGGACCGATACGCAGTATTTT.

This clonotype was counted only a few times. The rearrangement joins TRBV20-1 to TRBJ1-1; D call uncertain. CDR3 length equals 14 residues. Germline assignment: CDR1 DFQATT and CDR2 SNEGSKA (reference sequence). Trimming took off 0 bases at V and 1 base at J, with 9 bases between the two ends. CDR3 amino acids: CSARDRESNTEAFF. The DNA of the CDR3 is TGCAGTGCTAGAGATCGTGAGTCGAACACTGAAGCTTTCTTT.

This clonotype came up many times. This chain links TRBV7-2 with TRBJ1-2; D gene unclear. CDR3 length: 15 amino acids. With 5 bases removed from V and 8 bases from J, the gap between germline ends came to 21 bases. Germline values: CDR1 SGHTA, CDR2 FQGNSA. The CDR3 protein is CASSPYYEGTGGYTF. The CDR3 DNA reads TGTGCCAGCAGCCCATACTATGAGGGCACCGGGGGCTACACCTTC. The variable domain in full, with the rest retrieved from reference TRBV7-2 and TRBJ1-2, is GAGVSQSPSNKVTEKGKDVELRCDPISGHTALYWYRQSLGQGLEFLIYFQGNSAPDKSGLPSDRFSAERTGGSVSTLTIQRTQQEDSAVYLCASSPYYEGTGGYTFGSGTRLTVV.

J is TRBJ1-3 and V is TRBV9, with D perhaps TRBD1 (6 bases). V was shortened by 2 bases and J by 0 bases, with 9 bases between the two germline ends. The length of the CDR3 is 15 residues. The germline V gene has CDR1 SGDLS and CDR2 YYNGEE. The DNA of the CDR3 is TGTGCCAGCAGCGTCGGGACAAACTCTGGAAACACCATATATTTT. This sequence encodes CASSVGTNSGNTIYF.

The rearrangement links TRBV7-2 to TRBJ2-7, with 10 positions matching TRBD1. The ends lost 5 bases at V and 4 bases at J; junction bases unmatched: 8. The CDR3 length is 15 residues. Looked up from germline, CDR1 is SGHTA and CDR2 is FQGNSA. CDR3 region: CASSRETGGLYEQYF. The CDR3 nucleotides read TGTGCCAGCAGCCGAGAGACAGGGGGCCTATACGAGCAGTACTTC.

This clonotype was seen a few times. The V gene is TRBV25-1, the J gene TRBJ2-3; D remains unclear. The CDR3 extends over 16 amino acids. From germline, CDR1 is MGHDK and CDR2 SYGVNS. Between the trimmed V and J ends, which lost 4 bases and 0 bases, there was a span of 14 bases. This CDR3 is CASSGRTGLSTDTQYF. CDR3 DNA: TGTGCCAGCAGTGGTCGGACCGGGCTCAGCACAGATACGCAGTATTTT. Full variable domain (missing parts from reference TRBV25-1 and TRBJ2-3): EADIYQTPRYLVIGTGKKITLECSQTMGHDKMYWYQQDPGMELHLIHYSYGVNSTEKGDLSSESTVSRIRTEHFPLTLESARPSHTSQYLCASSGRTGLSTDTQYFGPGTRLTVL.

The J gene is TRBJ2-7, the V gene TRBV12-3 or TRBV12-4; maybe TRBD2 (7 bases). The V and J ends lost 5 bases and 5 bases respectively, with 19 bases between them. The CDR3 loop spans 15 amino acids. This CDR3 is CASSAGGLKRDEQYF. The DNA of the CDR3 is TGTGCCAGCAGTGCCGGGGGGCTAAAGAGGGACGAGCAGTACTTC.